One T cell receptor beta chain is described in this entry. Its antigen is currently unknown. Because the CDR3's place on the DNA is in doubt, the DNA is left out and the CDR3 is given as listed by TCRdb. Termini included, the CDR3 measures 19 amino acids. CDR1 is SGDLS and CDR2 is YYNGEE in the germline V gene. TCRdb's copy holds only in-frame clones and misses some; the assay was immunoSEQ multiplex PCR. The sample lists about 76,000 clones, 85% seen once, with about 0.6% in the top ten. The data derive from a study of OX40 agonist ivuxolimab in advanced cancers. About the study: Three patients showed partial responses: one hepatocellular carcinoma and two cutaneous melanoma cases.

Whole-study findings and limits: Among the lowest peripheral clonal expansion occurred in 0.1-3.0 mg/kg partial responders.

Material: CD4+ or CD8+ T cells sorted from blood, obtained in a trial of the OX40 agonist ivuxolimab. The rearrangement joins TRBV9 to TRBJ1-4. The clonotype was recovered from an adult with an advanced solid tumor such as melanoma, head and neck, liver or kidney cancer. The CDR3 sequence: CASSINSHSGQATNEKLFF.